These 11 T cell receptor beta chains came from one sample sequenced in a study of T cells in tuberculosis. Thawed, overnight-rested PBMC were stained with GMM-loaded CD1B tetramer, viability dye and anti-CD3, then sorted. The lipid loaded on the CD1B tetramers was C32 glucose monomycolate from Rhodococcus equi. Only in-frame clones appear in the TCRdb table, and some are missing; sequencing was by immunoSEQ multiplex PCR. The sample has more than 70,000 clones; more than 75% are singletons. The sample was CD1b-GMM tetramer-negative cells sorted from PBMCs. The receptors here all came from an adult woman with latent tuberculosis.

CDR3 in amino acids: CASSMASGGASSYNEQFF. CDR3 bases: TGTGCCAGTAGTATGGCTAGCGGGGGCGCAAGCTCCTACAATGAGCAGTTCTTC. The rearrangement links TRBV19 to TRBJ2-1; 10 bases match TRBD2. Germline V gene lookup returns CDR1 LNHDA and CDR2 SQIVND (reference sequence). The CDR3 contains 18 residues. After removal of 3 bases from V and 0 bases from J, the junction contained 8 bases not matched to a gene.

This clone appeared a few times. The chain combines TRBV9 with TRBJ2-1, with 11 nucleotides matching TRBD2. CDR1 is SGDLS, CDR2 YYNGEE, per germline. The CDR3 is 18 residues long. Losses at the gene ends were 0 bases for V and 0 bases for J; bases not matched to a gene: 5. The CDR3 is CASSVGTSGGRSYNEQFF. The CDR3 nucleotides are TGTGCCAGCAGCGTAGGCACTAGCGGGGGCCGCTCCTACAATGAGCAGTTCTTC.

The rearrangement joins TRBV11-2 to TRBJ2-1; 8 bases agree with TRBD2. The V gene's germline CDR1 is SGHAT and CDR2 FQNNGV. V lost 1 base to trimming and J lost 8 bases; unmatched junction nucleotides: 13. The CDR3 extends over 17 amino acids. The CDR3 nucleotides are TGTGCCAGCAGCTTAGCTCCGCGGGGGGCGGTTCTTGATGAGCAGTTCTTC. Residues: CASSLAPRGAVLDEQFF.

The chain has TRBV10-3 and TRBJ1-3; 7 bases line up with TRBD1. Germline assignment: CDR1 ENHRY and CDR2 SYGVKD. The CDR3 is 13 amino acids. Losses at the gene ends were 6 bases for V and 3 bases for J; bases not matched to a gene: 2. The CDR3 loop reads CAIRTGNGNTIYF. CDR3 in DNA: TGTGCCATCAGGACAGGGAATGGAAACACCATATATTTT.

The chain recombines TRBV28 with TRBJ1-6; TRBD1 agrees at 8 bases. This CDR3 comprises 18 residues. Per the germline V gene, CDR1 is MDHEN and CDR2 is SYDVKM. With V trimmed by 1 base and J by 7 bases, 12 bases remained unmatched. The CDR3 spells CASSLSVDRDSENSPLHF. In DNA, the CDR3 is TGTGCCAGCAGTTTATCCGTGGACAGGGACTCGGAAAATTCACCCCTCCACTTT.

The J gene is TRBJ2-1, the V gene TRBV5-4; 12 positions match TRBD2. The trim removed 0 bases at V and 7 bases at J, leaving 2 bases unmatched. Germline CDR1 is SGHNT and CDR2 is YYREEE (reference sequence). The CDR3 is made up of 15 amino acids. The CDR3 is CASSLETSGGNEQFF. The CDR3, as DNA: TGTGCCAGCAGCTTGGAGACTAGCGGGGGTAATGAGCAGTTCTTC.

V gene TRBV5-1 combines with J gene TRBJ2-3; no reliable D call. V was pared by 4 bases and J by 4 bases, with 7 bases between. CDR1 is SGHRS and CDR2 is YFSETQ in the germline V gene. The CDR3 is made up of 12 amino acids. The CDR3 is CASSTRADTQYF. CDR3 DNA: TGCGCCAGCAGCACACGGGCAGATACGCAGTATTTT.

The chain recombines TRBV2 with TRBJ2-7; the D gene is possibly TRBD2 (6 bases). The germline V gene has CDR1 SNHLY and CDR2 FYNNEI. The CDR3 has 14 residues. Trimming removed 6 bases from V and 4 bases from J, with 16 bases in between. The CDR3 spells CASREGQILYEQYF. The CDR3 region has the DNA TGTGCCAGCAGGGAGGGCCAGATTTTGTACGAGCAGTACTTC.

CDR3 coding DNA: TGTGCCAGCAGTTCGACCGGGACACCTAACTATGGCTACACCTTC. Residues: CASSSTGTPNYGYTF. The chain is built from TRBV6-5 and TRBJ1-2; D is perhaps TRBD1 (6 bases). V gave up 4 bases and J gave up 0 bases, with 12 bases separating them. The CDR3 spans 15 residues. The germline gives CDR1 MNHEY, CDR2 SVGAGI.

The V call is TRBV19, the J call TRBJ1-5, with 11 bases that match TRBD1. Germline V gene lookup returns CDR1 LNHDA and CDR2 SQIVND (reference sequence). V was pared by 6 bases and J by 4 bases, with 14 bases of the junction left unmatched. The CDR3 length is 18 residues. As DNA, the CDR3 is TGTGCCAGTAGCAAGGACAGGGGGCGCTGGATGCGGAATCAGCCCCAGCATTTT. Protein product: CASSKDRGRWMRNQPQHF.

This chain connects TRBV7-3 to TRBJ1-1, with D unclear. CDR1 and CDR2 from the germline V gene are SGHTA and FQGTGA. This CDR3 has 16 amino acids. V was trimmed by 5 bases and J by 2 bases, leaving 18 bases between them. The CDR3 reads CASSPTGRRANTEAFF. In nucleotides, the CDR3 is TGTGCCAGCAGCCCTACCGGGAGAAGGGCCAACACTGAAGCTTTCTTT.